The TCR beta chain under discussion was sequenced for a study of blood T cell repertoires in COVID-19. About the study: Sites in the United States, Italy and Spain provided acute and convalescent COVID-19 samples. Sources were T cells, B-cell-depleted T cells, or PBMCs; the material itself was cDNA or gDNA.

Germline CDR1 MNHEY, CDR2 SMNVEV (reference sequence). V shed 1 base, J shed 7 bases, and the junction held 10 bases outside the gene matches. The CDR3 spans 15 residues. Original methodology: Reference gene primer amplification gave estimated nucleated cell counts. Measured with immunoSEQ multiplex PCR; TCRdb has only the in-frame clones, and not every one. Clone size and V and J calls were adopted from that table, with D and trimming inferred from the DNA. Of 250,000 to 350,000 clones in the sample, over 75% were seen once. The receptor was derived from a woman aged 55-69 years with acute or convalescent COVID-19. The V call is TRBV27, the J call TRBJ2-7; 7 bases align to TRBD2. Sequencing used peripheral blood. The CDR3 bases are TGTGCCAGCAGTTTATTGCGGGAGCTCCCAGGGGAGCAGTACTTC. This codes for CASSLLRELPGEQYF.